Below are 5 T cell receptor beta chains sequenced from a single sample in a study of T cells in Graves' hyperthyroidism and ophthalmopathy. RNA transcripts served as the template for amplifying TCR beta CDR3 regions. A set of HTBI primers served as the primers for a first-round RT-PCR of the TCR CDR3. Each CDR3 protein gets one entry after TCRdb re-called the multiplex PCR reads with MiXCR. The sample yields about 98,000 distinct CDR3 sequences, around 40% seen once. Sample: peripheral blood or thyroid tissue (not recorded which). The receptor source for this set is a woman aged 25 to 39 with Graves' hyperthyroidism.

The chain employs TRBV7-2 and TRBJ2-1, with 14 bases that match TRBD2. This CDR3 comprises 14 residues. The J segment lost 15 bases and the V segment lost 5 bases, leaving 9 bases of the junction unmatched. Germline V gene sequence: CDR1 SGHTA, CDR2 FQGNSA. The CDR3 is CASSPGLAGVPLFF. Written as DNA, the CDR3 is TGTGCCAGCAGCCCGGGACTAGCGGGAGTTCCGCTGTTCTTC.

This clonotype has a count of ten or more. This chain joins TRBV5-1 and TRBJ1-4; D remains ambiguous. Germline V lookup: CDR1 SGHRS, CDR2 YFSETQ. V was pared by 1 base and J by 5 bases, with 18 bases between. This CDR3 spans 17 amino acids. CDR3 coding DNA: TGCGCCAGCAGCTTGACGGATTACAACACCCCAAATGAAAAACTGTTTTTT. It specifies CASSLTDYNTPNEKLFF.

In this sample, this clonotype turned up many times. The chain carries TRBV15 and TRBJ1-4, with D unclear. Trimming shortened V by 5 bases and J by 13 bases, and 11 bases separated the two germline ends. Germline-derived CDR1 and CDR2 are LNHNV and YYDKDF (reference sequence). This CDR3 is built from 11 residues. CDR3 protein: CATSSYSGLFF. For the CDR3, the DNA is TGTGCCACCAGCTCTTACAGTGGACTGTTTTTT.

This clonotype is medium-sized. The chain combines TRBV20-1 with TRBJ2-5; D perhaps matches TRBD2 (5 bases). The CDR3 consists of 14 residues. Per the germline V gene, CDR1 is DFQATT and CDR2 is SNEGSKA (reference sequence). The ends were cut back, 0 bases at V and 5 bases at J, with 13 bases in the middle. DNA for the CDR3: TGCAGTGCTAGAGATCGGTCAGGCGGGGAGACCCAGTACTTC. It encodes CSARDRSGGETQYF.

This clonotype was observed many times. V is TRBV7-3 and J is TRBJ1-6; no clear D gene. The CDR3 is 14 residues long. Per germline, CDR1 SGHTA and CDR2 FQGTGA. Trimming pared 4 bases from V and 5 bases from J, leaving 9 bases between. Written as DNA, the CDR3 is TGTGCCAGCAGCTCCGGGAGAGATAATTCACCCCTCCACTTT. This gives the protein CASSSGRDNSPLHF.